These 26 T cell receptor beta chains came from one sample sequenced in a study of blood T cell repertoires in COVID-19. Sequenced by immunoSEQ multiplex PCR; TCRdb stores in-frame clones only, minus some. Found here are approximately 150,000 clones, about 88% of them singletons; the top ten hold 2% to 2.5%. The sample comprised PBMCs or T cells enriched from blood (not recorded which). These receptors were taken from a man aged 35 to 55 with acute COVID-19.

CDR3 in amino acids: CASSLQEFDEQYF. DNA for the CDR3: TGCGCCAGCAGCTTACAGGAGTTCGACGAGCAGTACTTC. The chain employs TRBV5-1 and TRBJ2-7; D possibly corresponds to TRBD1 (5 bases). The V and J ends lost 2 bases and 5 bases respectively, with 11 bases between them. CDR3 size: 13 residues. Germline values: CDR1 SGHRS, CDR2 YFSETQ.

Concerning this clone itself: Other DNA sequences from this sample encode an identical CDR3 as well. This chain links TRBV5-1 with TRBJ2-5; 14 positions match TRBD2. There are 16 residues in the CDR3. Germline V gives CDR1 SGHRS, CDR2 YFSETQ. Trimming removed 0 bases from V and 2 bases from J; junction bases left unmatched: 0. CDR3 loop: CASSLGLAGGQETQYF. CDR3 nucleotide sequence: TGCGCCAGCAGCTTGGGACTAGCGGGAGGGCAAGAGACCCAGTACTTC.

In this sample, this clone turned up once. V is TRBV20-1 and J is TRBJ2-1, with D maybe TRBD2 (5 bases). Germline V gene data show CDR1 as DFQATT and CDR2 as SNEGSKA (reference sequence). Trimming stripped 3 bases from V and 7 bases from J, with 10 bases between. CDR3 size: 12 residues. The CDR3: CSASQGGNEQFF. The CDR3 DNA follows: TGCAGTGCTAGTCAAGGAGGAAATGAGCAGTTCTTC.

This clone was picked up a small number of times. The V gene is TRBV28, the J gene TRBJ2-7; TRBD1 matches at 8 bases. This CDR3 is 15 amino acids long. Germline V gene sequence: CDR1 MDHEN, CDR2 SYDVKM. The V and J ends lost 6 bases and 0 bases, in that order; junction bases with no gene match: 7. For the CDR3, the DNA is TGTGCCAGCAGCGAGACAGGGGAAGGCTCCTACGAGCAGTACTTC. This encodes CASSETGEGSYEQYF.

The rearrangement links TRBV9 to TRBJ1-4; 10 bases match TRBD1. V lost 6 bases and J lost 8; bases outside the gene matches: 7. The CDR3 spans 14 residues. The germline V gene has CDR1 SGDLS and CDR2 YYNGEE. CDR3 nucleotide sequence: TGTGCCAGCACCGCCGGGACAGGGGTCGAAAAACTGTTTTTT. It translates to CASTAGTGVEKLFF. Full variable domain (outside the CDR3, taken from reference TRBV9 and TRBJ1-4): DSGVTQTPKHLITATGQRVTLRCSPRSGDLSVYWYQQSLDQGLQFLIQYYNGEERAKGNILERFSAQQFPDLHSELNLSSLELGDSALYFCASTAGTGVEKLFFGSGTQLSVL.

V and J are TRBV7-6 and TRBJ2-1, with 14 bases fitting TRBD2. Germline lookup yields CDR1 SGHVS and CDR2 FNYEAQ. This CDR3 contains 18 residues. V gave up 0 bases and J gave up 7 bases; unmatched junction bases: 8. The DNA for the CDR3 is TGTGCCAGCAGCTTAGCGCCCGGACTAGCGGGAGGCCGGAATGAGCAGTTCTTC. Protein sequence: CASSLAPGLAGGRNEQFF.

The J gene is TRBJ2-1, the V gene TRBV24-1, with TRBD1 matching 12 bases. The V and J ends lost 4 bases and 9 bases, in that order; junction bases with no gene match: 9. CDR1 and CDR2 (germline): KGHDR, SFDVKD. This CDR3 region has 16 residues. The CDR3 region has the DNA TGTGCCACCAGTGACTTTTCGGGACAGGGGGCCGGTGAGCAGTTCTTC. It translates to CATSDFSGQGAGEQFF.

This rearrangement joins TRBV27 to TRBJ2-7, with 10 bases identical to TRBD2. V lost 5 bases and J lost 2; bases outside the gene matches: 6. Germline CDR1 and CDR2: MNHEY and SMNVEV (reference sequence). CDR3 size: 15 residues. This CDR3 is CASSTTSGAPYEQYF. The CDR3 nucleotides read TGTGCCAGCAGTACTACTAGCGGGGCGCCCTACGAGCAGTACTTC.

The V and J genes are TRBV28 and TRBJ2-7; D is perhaps TRBD2 (6 bases). Per the germline V gene, CDR1 is MDHEN and CDR2 is SYDVKM. Trimming shortened V by 8 bases and J by 2 bases, and 13 bases separated the two germline ends. The CDR3 loop spans 13 amino acids. The CDR3 sequence: CASALATPYEQYF. For the CDR3, the DNA is TGTGCCAGCGCCCTAGCGACCCCCTACGAGCAGTACTTC.

This clone came up a few times. The rearrangement uses TRBV21-1 and TRBJ1-1; TRBD1 is the table's D call and was not checked against the DNA. TRBV21-1 is designated a pseudogene. This CDR3 region has 16 residues. In DNA form, the CDR3 reads TGTGCCAGCAGCAAAGTCCGACCAGGGGGGCGCACTGAAGCTTTCTTT. It yields the protein CASSKVRPGGRTEAFF.

The V gene is TRBV6-5, the J gene TRBJ2-3; the match to TRBD2 covers 8 bases. V lost 4 bases and J lost 2; bases outside the gene matches: 8. The CDR3 loop spans 16 amino acids. The germline V gene has CDR1 MNHEY and CDR2 SVGAGI. The CDR3 protein is CASSFGGDYLTDTQYF. As DNA, the CDR3 is TGTGCCAGCAGTTTCGGGGGGGACTACCTCACAGATACGCAGTATTTT.

In its sample, this clone was seen once. The J gene is TRBJ1-1, the V gene TRBV18; D is perhaps TRBD1 (6 bases). The length of the CDR3 is 14 residues. The V gene lost 1 base and the J gene lost 2 bases, with 8 bases spanning the gap. The germline gives CDR1 KGHSH, CDR2 LQKENI. The CDR3, as DNA: TGTGCCAGCTCACCACAGGGACAAAACACTGAAGCTTTCTTT. Encoded protein: CASSPQGQNTEAFF. Full variable domain (missing parts from reference TRBV18 and TRBJ1-1): NAGVMQNPRHLVRRRGQEARLRCSPMKGHSHVYWYRQLPEEGLKFMVYLQKENIIDESGMPKERFSAEFPKEGPSILRIQQVVRGDSAAYFCASSPQGQNTEAFFGQGTRLTVV.

This chain links TRBV6-5 with TRBJ2-7, with 7 bases fitting TRBD2. CDR3 size: 15 residues. CDR1 is MNHEY, CDR2 SVGAGI, per germline. Losses at the gene ends were 0 bases for V and 3 bases for J; bases not matched to a gene: 5. For the CDR3, the DNA is TGTGCCAGCAGTTACTCGTACGGGGGGAACTACGAGCAGTACTTC. Its protein is CASSYSYGGNYEQYF.

This chain connects TRBV15 to TRBJ1-2; D not resolved. CDR3 length: 15 residues. Germline V gene data show CDR1 as LNHNV and CDR2 as YYDKDF (reference sequence). The V end was cut by 0 bases, the J end by 6 bases, with 14 bases between. Written as DNA, the CDR3 is TGTGCCACCAGCAGAGACAGAGAAAACTATAATGGCTACACCTTC. Translation: CATSRDRENYNGYTF. The variable domain in full, completed from reference TRBV15 and TRBJ1-2, reads DAMVIQNPRYQVTQFGKPVTLSCSQTLNHNVMYWYQQKSSQAPKLLFHYYDKDFNNEADTPDNFQSRRPNTSFCFLDIRSPGLGDTAMYLCATSRDRENYNGYTFGSGTRLTVV.

The CDR3 here is CASSVEGRQDHEQYF. DNA for the CDR3: TGTGCCAGCAGCGTCGAGGGGCGACAGGACCACGAGCAGTACTTC. V is TRBV9 and J is TRBJ2-7, with D possibly matching TRBD1 (6 bases). The germline CDR1 and CDR2 sequences are SGDLS and YYNGEE. Between the trimmed V and J ends, which lost 2 bases and 5 bases, there was a span of 17 bases. There are 15 residues in the CDR3.

V and J are TRBV28 and TRBJ1-1, with TRBD1 matching over 8 bases. Trimming cost V 2 bases and J 8 bases; bases outside gene matches: 4. This CDR3 comprises 13 residues. In germline, CDR1 is MDHEN, CDR2 SYDVKM. CDR3: CASSLTGGGEAFF. The DNA for the CDR3 is TGTGCCAGCAGTTTAACAGGGGGTGGCGAAGCTTTCTTT.

This clone was recorded only once. The chain carries TRBV11-2 and TRBJ1-2, with D hard to call. Trimming stripped 4 bases from V and 4 bases from J, with 10 bases between. The CDR3 spans 13 residues. Germline CDR1 is SGHAT and CDR2 is FQNNGV. CDR3 sequence: CASSYELFYGYTF. CDR3 nucleotides: TGTGCCAGCAGCTATGAACTTTTCTATGGCTACACCTTC.

J is TRBJ2-2 and V is TRBV4-2; TRBD2 might be the D (5 bases). CDR3 size: 16 residues. Germline assignment: CDR1 LGHNA and CDR2 YNFKEQ. Deletions cut 0 bases from V and 1 base from J, with 9 bases between. CDR3 in DNA: TGTGCCAGCAGCCAAGAAGAGGGCGGGAACACCGGGGAGCTGTTTTTT. It specifies CASSQEEGGNTGELFF.

CDR3 in amino acids: CASSEDRGQGGQPQHF. DNA of the CDR3: TGTGCCAGCAGTGAAGATCGGGGACAGGGCGGTCAGCCCCAGCATTTT. The rearrangement links TRBV2 to TRBJ1-5, with TRBD1 matching over 9 bases. The ends lost 1 base at V and 6 bases at J; junction bases unmatched: 7. The germline CDR1 and CDR2 sequences are SNHLY and FYNNEI. The CDR3 is 16 residues long.

The chain is built from TRBV5-1 and TRBJ1-6, with 7 bases identical to TRBD1. Germline-derived CDR1 and CDR2 are SGHRS and YFSETQ. The CDR3 covers 14 residues. V lost 5 bases to trimming and J lost 6 bases; unmatched junction nucleotides: 5. The CDR3 nucleotides are TGCGCCAGCAGAGCTGGGACAGCTAATTCACCCCTCCACTTT. Translation: CASRAGTANSPLHF.

The chain uses TRBV29-1 and TRBJ1-2; D is ambiguous. CDR1 and CDR2 (germline): SQVTM, ANQGSEA. The length of the CDR3 is 11 residues. Trimming shortened V by 3 bases and J by 4 bases, and 6 bases separated the two germline ends. The CDR3 is CSVERTYGYTF. CDR3 DNA: TGCAGCGTTGAGAGAACCTATGGCTACACCTTC. Drawing the rest from reference TRBV29-1 and TRBJ1-2, the complete variable domain is SAVISQKPSRDICQRGTSLTIQCQVDSQVTMMFWYRQQPGQSLTLIATANQGSEATYESGFVIDKFPISRPNLTFSTLTVSNMSPEDSSIYLCSVERTYGYTFGSGTRLTVV.

This chain's CDR3 is CASRNLGVTYEQYF. CDR3 in DNA: TGTGCCAGCAGGAACCTCGGGGTAACCTACGAGCAGTACTTC. The chain is built from TRBV11-2 and TRBJ2-7, with TRBD2 as a possible D gene (5 bases). The CDR3 sequence is 14 residues long. The germline V gene encodes CDR1 SGHAT and CDR2 FQNNGV. The ends were cut back, 6 bases at V and 2 bases at J, with 14 bases in the middle.

The rearrangement joins TRBV11-2 to TRBJ1-4; 8 nucleotides align to TRBD1. Germline trimming cut 5 bases from V and 8 bases from J; bases unmatched to any gene: 10. Germline V gene lookup returns CDR1 SGHAT and CDR2 FQNNGV. The CDR3 extends over 15 amino acids. In DNA form, the CDR3 reads TGTGCCAGCAGCGCCGGACAGGGACAGCGAGAAAAACTGTTTTTT. Amino acids: CASSAGQGQREKLFF.

The chain links TRBV2 to TRBJ1-6; TRBD1 aligns across 7 bases. J was trimmed by 8 bases and V by 8 bases; bases with no gene match: 15. This CDR3 spans 16 amino acids. Germline-derived CDR1 and CDR2 are SNHLY and FYNNEI. The CDR3 bases are TGTGCCAGCCGACGGGCAGATACAGGGGTCGATTCACCCCTCCACTTT. Its protein is CASRRADTGVDSPLHF.

The rearrangement joins TRBV5-1 to TRBJ1-4; D gene ambiguous. The CDR3 totals 13 residues. V was cut by 7 bases and J by 4 bases, with 11 bases left in between. Germline lookup yields CDR1 SGHRS and CDR2 YFSETQ. For the CDR3, the DNA is TGCGCCAGCGCTGGGAGTTTTAATGAAAAACTGTTTTTT. Protein sequence: CASAGSFNEKLFF.

The chain links TRBV19 to TRBJ1-5; 9 nucleotides match TRBD1. Per the germline V gene, CDR1 is LNHDA and CDR2 is SQIVND (reference sequence). This CDR3 comprises 18 residues. The V gene end was trimmed by 4 bases and the J gene end by 7 bases; junction bases not matched to a gene: 17. CDR3 sequence: CASSTMSRDRDQEQPQHF. CDR3 DNA sequence: TGTGCCAGTAGTACTATGTCCCGGGACAGGGACCAGGAACAGCCCCAGCATTTT.